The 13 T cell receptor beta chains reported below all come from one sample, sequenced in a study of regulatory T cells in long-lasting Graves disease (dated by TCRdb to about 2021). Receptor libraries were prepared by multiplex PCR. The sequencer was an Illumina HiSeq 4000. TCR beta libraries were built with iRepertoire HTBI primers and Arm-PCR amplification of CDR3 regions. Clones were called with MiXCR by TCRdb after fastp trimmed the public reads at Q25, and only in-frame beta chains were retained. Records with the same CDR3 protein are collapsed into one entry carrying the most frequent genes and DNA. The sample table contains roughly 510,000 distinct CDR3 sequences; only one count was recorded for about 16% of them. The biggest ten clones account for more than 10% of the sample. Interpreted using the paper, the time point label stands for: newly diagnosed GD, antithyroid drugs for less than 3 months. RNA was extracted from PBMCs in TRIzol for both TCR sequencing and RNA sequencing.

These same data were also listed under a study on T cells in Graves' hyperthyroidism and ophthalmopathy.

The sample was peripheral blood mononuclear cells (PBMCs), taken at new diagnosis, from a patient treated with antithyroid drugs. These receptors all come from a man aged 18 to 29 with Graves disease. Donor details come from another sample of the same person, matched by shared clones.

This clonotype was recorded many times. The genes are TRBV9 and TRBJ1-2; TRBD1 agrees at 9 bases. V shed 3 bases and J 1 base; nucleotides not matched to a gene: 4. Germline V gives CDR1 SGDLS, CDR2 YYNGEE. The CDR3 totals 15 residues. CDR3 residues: CASSALGQGNYGYTF. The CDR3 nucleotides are TGTGCCAGCAGCGCCTTGGGACAGGGTAACTATGGCTACACCTTC.

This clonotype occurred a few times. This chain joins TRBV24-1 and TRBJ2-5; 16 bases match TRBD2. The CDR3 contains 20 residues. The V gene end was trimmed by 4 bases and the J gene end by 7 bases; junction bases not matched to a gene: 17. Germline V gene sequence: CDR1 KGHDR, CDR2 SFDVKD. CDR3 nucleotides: TGTGCCACCAGTGAAACCACGGGACTAGCGGGAGGGCCGCCTTCAGGGACCCAGTACTTC. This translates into CATSETTGLAGGPPSGTQYF.

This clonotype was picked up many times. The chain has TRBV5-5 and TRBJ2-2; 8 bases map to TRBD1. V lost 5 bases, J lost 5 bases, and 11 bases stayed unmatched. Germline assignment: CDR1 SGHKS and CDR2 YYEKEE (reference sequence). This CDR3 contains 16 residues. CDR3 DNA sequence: TGTGCCAGCAGTTATAACGACAGGGGTGGTACCGGGGAGCTGTTTTTT. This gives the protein CASSYNDRGGTGELFF.

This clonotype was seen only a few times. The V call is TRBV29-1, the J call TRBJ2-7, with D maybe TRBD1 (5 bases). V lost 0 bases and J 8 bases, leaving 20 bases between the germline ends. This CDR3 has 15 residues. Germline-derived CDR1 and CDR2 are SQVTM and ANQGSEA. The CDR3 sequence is CSVEDPHRLERQQYF. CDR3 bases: TGCAGCGTTGAAGATCCCCACAGGCTTGAAAGGCAGCAGTACTTC.

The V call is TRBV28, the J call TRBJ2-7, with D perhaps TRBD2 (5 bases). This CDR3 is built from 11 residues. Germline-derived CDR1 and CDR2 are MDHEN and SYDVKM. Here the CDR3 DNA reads TGTGGGGCGGGCCAGTCCTACGAGCAGTACTTC. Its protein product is CGAGQSYEQYF.

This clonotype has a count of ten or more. The CDR3 sequence is CASRSRGSNQPQHF. CDR3 in DNA: TGTGCCAGCAGATCGAGGGGGAGCAATCAGCCCCAGCATTTT. The gene calls are TRBV27 and TRBJ1-5; a weak D match, TRBD1 (6 bases). The V and J ends lost 6 bases and 1 base respectively, with 10 bases between them. CDR3 length equals 14 residues. Per germline, CDR1 MNHEY and CDR2 SMNVEV (reference sequence).

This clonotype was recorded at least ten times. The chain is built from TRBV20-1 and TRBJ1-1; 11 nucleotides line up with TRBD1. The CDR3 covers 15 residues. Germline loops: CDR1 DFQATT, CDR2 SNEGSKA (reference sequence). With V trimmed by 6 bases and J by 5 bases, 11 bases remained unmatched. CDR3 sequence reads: CSAANPGTGGTEAFF. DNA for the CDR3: TGCAGTGCGGCCAATCCCGGGACAGGGGGGACTGAAGCTTTCTTT.

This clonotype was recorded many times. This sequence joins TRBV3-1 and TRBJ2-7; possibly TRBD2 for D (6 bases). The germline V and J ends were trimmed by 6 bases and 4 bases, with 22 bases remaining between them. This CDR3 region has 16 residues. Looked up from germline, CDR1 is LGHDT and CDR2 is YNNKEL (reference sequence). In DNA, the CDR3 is TGTGCCAGCAGACAAAGTTGGAGGGCCTCATCTTACGAGCAGTACTTC. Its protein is CASRQSWRASSYEQYF.

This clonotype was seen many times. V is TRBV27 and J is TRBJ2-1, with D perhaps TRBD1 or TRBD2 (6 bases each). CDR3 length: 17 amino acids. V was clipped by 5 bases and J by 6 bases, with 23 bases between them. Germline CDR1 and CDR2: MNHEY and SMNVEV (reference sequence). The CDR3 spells CASSPPGRDIIPNEQFF. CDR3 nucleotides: TGTGCCAGCAGTCCCCCCGGGCGGGACATTATACCCAATGAGCAGTTCTTC.

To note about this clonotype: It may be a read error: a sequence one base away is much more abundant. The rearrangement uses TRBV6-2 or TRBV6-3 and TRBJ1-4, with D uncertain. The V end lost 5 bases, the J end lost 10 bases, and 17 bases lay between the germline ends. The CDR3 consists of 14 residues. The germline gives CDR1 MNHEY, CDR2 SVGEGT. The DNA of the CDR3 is TGTGCCAGCAGTGAAGGAGAAGGGAGCGGAAAACTGTTTTTT. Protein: CASSEGEGSGKLFF.

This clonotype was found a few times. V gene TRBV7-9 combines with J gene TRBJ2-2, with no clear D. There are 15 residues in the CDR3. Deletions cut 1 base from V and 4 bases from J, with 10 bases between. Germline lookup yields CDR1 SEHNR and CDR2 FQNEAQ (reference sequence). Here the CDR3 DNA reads TGTGCCAGCAGCTTAGAGGTGCTTCCCACCGGGGAGCTGTTTTTT. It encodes CASSLEVLPTGELFF. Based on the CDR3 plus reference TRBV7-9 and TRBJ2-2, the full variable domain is DTGVSQNPRHKITKRGQNVTFRCDPISEHNRLYWYRQTLGQGPEFLTYFQNEAQLEKSRLLSDRFSAERPKGSFSTLEIQRTEQGDSAMYLCASSLEVLPTGELFFGEGSRLTVL.

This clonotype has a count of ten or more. CDR3 coding DNA: TGTGCCAGCCTCGCGGGGGGGATATACAATGAGCAGTTCTTC. It translates to CASLAGGIYNEQFF. The chain recombines TRBV28 with TRBJ2-1; 9 positions match TRBD2. This CDR3 has 14 amino acids. Germline V gives CDR1 MDHEN, CDR2 SYDVKM. V lost 8 bases to trimming and J lost 4 bases; unmatched junction nucleotides: 6.

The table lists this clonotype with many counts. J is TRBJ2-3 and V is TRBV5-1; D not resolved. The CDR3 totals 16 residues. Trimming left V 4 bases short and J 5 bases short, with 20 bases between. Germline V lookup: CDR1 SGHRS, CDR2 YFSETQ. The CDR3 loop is CASSPRGSGNQDTQYF. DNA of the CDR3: TGCGCCAGCAGCCCCCGCGGTTCTGGAAATCAAGATACGCAGTATTTT.